This record concerns one TCR beta chain sequence. Antigen unknown. Researchers ran the PCR with 60 Vbeta and 13 Jbeta primers. Profiled with immunoSEQ multiplex PCR; TCRdb holds only in-frame clones, not every one. The sample carries 150,000 to 200,000 clones, over 60% recorded once. V lost 7 bases and J lost 3, with 12 bases in between. The germline gives CDR1 SNHLY, CDR2 FYNNEI. The CDR3 covers 13 residues. This entry belongs to a study of cytomegalovirus exposure and HLA in healthy donors. About the research overall: Among 398 genotyped donors, approximately 80% fell in the Caucasian-associated ancestry cluster.

Study-wide points: Most CMV-associated TCR beta chains appeared HLA-restricted in a later analysis.

The J gene is TRBJ1-1, the V gene TRBV2; TRBD1 is a possible D gene (5 bases). The sequencing input was PBMCs. This TCR was recovered from a woman aged 45-65 years in good health and CMV-seropositive. Here the CDR3 reads CASILEGDTEAFF. Written as DNA, the CDR3 is TGTGCCAGCATTCTGGAAGGGGACACTGAAGCTTTCTTT.